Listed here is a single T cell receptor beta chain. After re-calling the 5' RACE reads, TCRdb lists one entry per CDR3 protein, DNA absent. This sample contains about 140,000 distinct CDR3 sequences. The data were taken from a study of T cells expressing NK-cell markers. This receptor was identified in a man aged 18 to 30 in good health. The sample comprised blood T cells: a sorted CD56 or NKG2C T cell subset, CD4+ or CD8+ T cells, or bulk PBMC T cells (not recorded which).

CDR3: CAILAAGSYEQYF. The rearrangement links TRBV10-3 to TRBJ2-7; TCRdb's assignment of TRBD2 cannot be checked, as there is no DNA. CDR3 size: 13 residues. The germline V gene has CDR1 ENHRY and CDR2 SYGVKD.